Presented here are 5 T cell receptor beta chains from one specimen sequenced in a study of shared clonotypes between healthy human individuals. Here immunoSEQ multiplex PCR was the method, and the copy in TCRdb shows in-frame clones only, minus some. In the table there are around 2.1 million clones, approximately 96% of which are singletons. The sequencing sample was made of naive CD4+ T cells sorted from blood. Subset denoted: CD45RA+ positively selected. The receptors shown here come from a young man in good health.

The chain couples TRBV6-6 to TRBJ2-7, with unresolved D. Germline V gene lookup returns CDR1 MNHNY and CDR2 SVGAGI (reference sequence). V was clipped by 5 bases and J by 4 bases, with 9 bases between them. CDR3 size: 12 residues. The CDR3 bases are TGTGCCAGCAGTAGGACGTTTTACGAGCAGTACTTC. Protein sequence: CASSRTFYEQYF.

CDR3 DNA sequence: TGTGCCAGCAGTTACGACCGGACTAGCGGGAGGGGGACCCAGTACTTC. Translation gives CASSYDRTSGRGTQYF. The chain combines TRBV6-5 with TRBJ2-5, with TRBD2 matching over 15 bases. The V segment lost 2 bases and the J segment 7 bases; nucleotides outside the gene matches: 5. CDR3 length: 16 amino acids. Germline V gives CDR1 MNHEY, CDR2 SVGAGI.

This clone was observed once. The chain couples TRBV5-1 to TRBJ1-2; a weak D match, TRBD1 (5 bases). CDR1 is SGHRS and CDR2 is YFSETQ in the germline V gene. V lost 5 bases and J lost 7, with 15 bases in between. The CDR3 has 13 residues. The CDR3 DNA reads TGCGCCAGCAGTACGACAGCCCTAGGTGGCTACACCTTC. This translates into CASSTTALGGYTF.

The chain carries TRBV30 and TRBJ1-6; D remains ambiguous. V was trimmed by 0 bases and J by 9 bases, leaving 12 bases between them. The CDR3 extends over 14 amino acids. Germline CDR1 and CDR2: GTSNPN and SVGIG (reference sequence). CDR3 residues: CAWSVKGRGSPLHF. The CDR3 DNA is TGTGCCTGGAGTGTAAAGGGTCGTGGTTCACCCCTCCACTTT.

The table lists this clone with a count of one. The rearrangement joins TRBV9 to TRBJ2-3; possible D gene TRBD2, 6 bases. CDR1 and CDR2 from the germline V gene are SGDLS and YYNGEE. The V and J ends lost 0 bases and 2 bases respectively, with 7 bases between them. This CDR3 comprises 14 residues. CDR3 amino acids: CASSVGTTTDTQYF. In nucleotides, the CDR3 is TGTGCCAGCAGCGTAGGGACTACCACAGATACGCAGTATTTT.